The T cell receptor (beta chain) described here comes from a study of CD8+ T cells in alopecia areata. Study-wide results and caveats: It was less clear whether patients shared TCRs than it was in mice, possibly because of HLA.

V dropped 2 bases and J dropped 4 bases, with 11 bases sitting between them. The germline gives CDR1 SGHDT, CDR2 YYEEEE. The CDR3 runs to 14 residues. A remark on this clone: What it binds is unknown.

Isolated RNA was reverse transcribed into cDNA used as the sequencing template. Here immunoSEQ multiplex PCR was the method, and the copy in TCRdb shows in-frame clones only, minus some. The table lists around 120,000 clones, around 60% of them singletons. As to treatment: oral pan-JAK inhibitor, 5-10 mg twice daily. Collection of lesional scalp punch biopsies and peripheral blood was performed in alopecia areata patients. The receptor's source is a human donor with alopecia areata. This sequence joins TRBV5-6 and TRBJ2-3, with D maybe TRBD1 (6 bases). The sequenced sample was CD4+ T cells sorted from blood, obtained at week 4, from a patient treated with tofacitinib. The CDR3 sequence is CASSFTGPADTQYF. The CDR3 DNA reads as TGTGCCAGCAGCTTCACAGGGCCCGCAGATACGCAGTATTTT.